The clone carrying this TCR beta chain was detected many times. This entry is derived from a study of regulatory T cells in long-lasting Graves disease. Documented time point: persistent/refractory GD, antithyroid drugs over 5 years with positive TRAb. PBMC RNA served as the TCR library source. Libraries of TCR beta came from iRepertoire HTBI primers plus Arm-PCR of CDR3 regions. TCRdb redid the calling of the multiplex PCR reads with MiXCR, one entry per CDR3 protein. The sample lists 300,000 to 350,000 distinct CDR3 sequences, roughly a fifth seen once, with around 30% in the top ten. The source is a female donor with Graves disease. This specimen was peripheral blood mononuclear cells (PBMCs), taken when the disease was refractory, from a patient treated with antithyroid drugs.

As DNA, the CDR3 is TGCAGTGCTAACAGGGGAATGAACACTGAAGCTTTCTTT. It yields the protein CSANRGMNTEAFF. V and J are TRBV20-1 and TRBJ1-1, with 7 bases identical to TRBD1. The length of the CDR3 is 13 residues. Per germline, CDR1 DFQATT and CDR2 SNEGSKA (reference sequence). V lost 4 bases to trimming and J lost 0 bases; unmatched junction nucleotides: 2.